This T cell receptor beta chain is drawn from a study of T cells in Graves' hyperthyroidism and ophthalmopathy (dated by TCRdb to the late 2010s). The study in broad terms: Peripheral blood was collected at initial diagnosis, before any treatment. To identify distinguishing TCR V-J signatures, a discovery cohort of 100 or so patients was used, comprising 40 to 45 with Graves' ophthalmopathy and 57 with stable Graves' hyperthyroidism. Whether ophthalmopathy could be predicted prospectively was tested in an independent validation cohort made up of 18 to 20 hyperthyroidism patients plus 17 patients who later progressed to ophthalmopathy. The roughly 100 discovery patients were randomly divided into training and test sets at a 7:3 ratio. In about 6 Graves' hyperthyroidism patients, the study also compared T-cell repertoires from thyroid tissue with T-cell repertoires from blood. Following sampling, methimazole starting at 30 mg daily was given to hyperthyroidism patients, and high-dose intravenous methylprednisolone was given to ophthalmopathy patients. According to the paper, TCR Vbeta CDR3 sequencing was carried out on 135 peripheral blood samples, which came from around 43 ophthalmopathy, 75 to 80 hyperthyroidism and roughly 17 progressor patients. Broad study findings and their caveats: Most expanded thyroid clonotypes (frequency above 0.001) were also detected in blood, a finding suggesting that blood repertoires may reflect thyroid immune responses. No statistical method was used to fix the sample size in advance, and group allocation was not hidden from the investigators. A model built on a 13 V-J signature distinguished ophthalmopathy from stable hyperthyroidism, reaching around 87% sensitivity and approximately 81% specificity in cross-validation and 80%/75% in testing. In validation, the model predicted progression to ophthalmopathy with just under 71% sensitivity and roughly 75% specificity, a median of about 6 months before onset.

Graves' hyperthyroidism was defined as stable when no progression to ophthalmopathy occurred over 18 months of follow-up. Hyperthyroidism patients were newly diagnosed, had a disease duration of under 2 months, and were aged 18 to 65 years. Patients with uncontrolled infections, other autoimmune diseases, pregnancy or lactation were excluded. Diagnoses relied on clinical symptoms, serum thyroxine and TRAb, thyroid ultrasound and orbital computed tomography. PBMCs were isolated from around 10 ml of fresh peripheral blood by Ficoll-Paque density gradient centrifugation. Total RNA was extracted using Trizol reagent, and RNA quality was assessed on an Agilent 2100 Bioanalyzer. As concerns this clonotype: Its antigen specificity is not known. No per-base quality is available; no much larger clone lies one base away.

CDR1 is given as MNHEY and CDR2 as SVGEGT, both from the germline V gene. V and J are truncated by 0 bases and 3 bases respectively, leaving an intervening sequence of 17 bases. Taken from cysteine to phenylalanine, the CDR3 has 17 residues. The only DNA kept is the CDR3, 51 bases in frame from the first base. The TCR beta CDR3 regions were amplified from the RNA transcripts. A first-round RT-PCR of the TCR CDR3 used the HTBI primer set with the Qiagen OneStep RT-PCR kit. Libraries were constructed in a second round of multiplex PCR, after which size selection and purification were performed. Paired-end sequencing of the libraries was performed with 100 bp reads on an Illumina HiSeq2000. The study's own analysis went as follows. SOAPnuke was used to process the raw data, removing reads that contained adapters or uncalled bases, had a mean Phred below 15, or lacked an exact match to the constant primer or identifier. COPE v1.2.5 was used to merge the high-quality paired reads, and each unique nucleotide sequence was defined as a clonotype. MiTCR v1.1 was used to align clonotypes to the IMGT TRBV, TRBD and TRBJ reference segments. Analysis was restricted to V-J combinations with a frequency above 0.0001, which covered 99.2% of repertoires. A TCS score was defined as the ratio of F50 (clonal expansion) to E x V (chaos), with BLOSUM62-based TCRdist applied between CDR3 peptides within each V-J. Welch's t-statistics and random forest reduced just over 500 V-J features to 10 to 15, which were used in a naive Bayes classifier (R e1071). TCRdb passed the public sequencing reads through fastp at Q25 and MiXCR, retaining productive beta sequences. Rows matching on CDR3 protein sequence are summarized as one entry with the most common DNA and genes. It is TCRdb's table, rather than the study itself, that gives the V and J calls and clone size. Counted in this sample were roughly 420,000 distinct CDR3 sequences; approximately 15% of them appeared once. The ten most abundant clones make up 7.5% to 9% of the sample.

The sequence was obtained from a woman aged 18-35 years with Graves' hyperthyroidism. In this chain, TRBV6-2 or TRBV6-3 is recombined with TRBJ1-1; a tentative D match to TRBD1 spans 5 bases. Sequencing was performed on blood. The bases are TGTGCCAGCAGTTACTCGACGGGGGAGACAGCAGACACTGAAGCTTTCTTT. Its translation reads: CASSYSTGETADTEAFF.